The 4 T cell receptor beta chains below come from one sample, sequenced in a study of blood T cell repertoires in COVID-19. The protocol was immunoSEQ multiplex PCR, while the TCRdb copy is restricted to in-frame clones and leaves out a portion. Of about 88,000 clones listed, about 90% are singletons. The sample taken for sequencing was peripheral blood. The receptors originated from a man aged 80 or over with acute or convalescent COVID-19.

Here the CDR3 DNA reads TGTGCCAGCAGCTTAGATCGGGGTCCCATGAACACTGAAGCTTTCTTT. It codes for CASSLDRGPMNTEAFF. The V call is TRBV11-2, the J call TRBJ1-1; D not resolved. The germline V gene has CDR1 SGHAT and CDR2 FQNNGV. Trimming pared 0 bases from V and 0 bases from J, leaving 11 bases between. This CDR3 comprises 16 residues.

The CDR3 DNA is TGTGCCAGCAGCCCGGGAGGGATTCAAGAGACCCAGTACTTC. The encoded protein is CASSPGGIQETQYF. This chain connects TRBV7-2 to TRBJ2-5; 8 nucleotides agree with TRBD2. Germline V gives CDR1 SGHTA, CDR2 FQGNSA. The V segment lost 5 bases and the J segment 2 bases; nucleotides outside the gene matches: 4. This CDR3 comprises 14 residues.

The CDR3, as DNA: TGTGCCAGCAGCCTGACAGGGGTCAATGGCTACACCTTC. Translation: CASSLTGVNGYTF. This sequence joins TRBV9 and TRBJ1-2; 8 bases fit TRBD1. J gave up 6 bases and V 4 bases, and 5 bases lay outside the gene matches. In germline, CDR1 is SGDLS, CDR2 YYNGEE. The length of the CDR3 is 13 residues.

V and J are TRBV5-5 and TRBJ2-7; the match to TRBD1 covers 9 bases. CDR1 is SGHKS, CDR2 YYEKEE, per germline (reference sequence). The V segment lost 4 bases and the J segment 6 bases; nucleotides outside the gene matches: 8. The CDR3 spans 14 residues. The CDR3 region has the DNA TGTGCCAGCAGCCCCCCGGGACAGGGAAGCGAGCAGTACTTC. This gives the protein CASSPPGQGSEQYF.